One sample yielded the 26 T cell receptor beta chains listed below, sequenced in a study of blood T cells in healthy people across ages. With a J-beta primer mix and a sample-barcoded 5' primer, a second PCR ran about 7 to 12 cycles. TCRdb re-called the 5' RACE reads through MiXCR, storing one row per CDR3 protein. This sample carries around 820,000 distinct CDR3 sequences, around a quarter of them seen once, and the ten largest clones take under 4.5%. The data also belong to a second study, concerning T cells of mothers and their children.

The sample taken for sequencing was blood. These receptors were collected from a boy younger than 18 in good health.

The chain combines TRBV7-6 with TRBJ2-5; TRBD2 aligns across 9 bases. CDR3 length: 16 residues. Germline V gene lookup returns CDR1 SGHVS and CDR2 FNYEAQ. V was clipped by 4 bases and J by 5 bases; unmatched bases: 11. This CDR3 reads CASSYPSGGFAETQYF. The DNA for the CDR3 is TGTGCCAGCAGCTACCCCAGCGGGGGGTTTGCGGAGACCCAGTACTTC. The variable domain in full, completed from reference TRBV7-6 and TRBJ2-5, reads GAGVSQSPRYKVTKRGQDVALRCDPISGHVSLYWYRQALGQGPEFLTYFNYEAQQDKSGLPNDRFSAERPEGSISTLTIQRTEQRDSAMYRCASSYPSGGFAETQYFGPGTRLLVL.

This clonotype was found a few times. The chain uses TRBV3-1 and TRBJ2-5, with 12 bases fitting TRBD2. CDR1 is LGHDT, CDR2 YNNKEL, per germline (reference sequence). This CDR3 has 18 amino acids. Trimming cost V 1 base and J 3 bases; bases outside gene matches: 9. CDR3 protein: CASSQVFGASGGEETQYF. CDR3 nucleotides: TGTGCCAGCAGCCAAGTTTTTGGGGCTAGCGGGGGGGAAGAGACCCAGTACTTC.

V and J are TRBV11-3 and TRBJ2-5, with unresolved D. The DNA matches TRBJ2-1 better at its end, which makes the J call doubtful. The germline V gene has CDR1 SGHNT and CDR2 YENEEA. This CDR3 is built from 14 residues. In DNA form, the CDR3 reads TGTGCCAGCAGCTTAGATCGGCGGTTATCACGGCAGTTCTTC. Translation: CASSLDRRLSRQFF.

V and J are TRBV2 and TRBJ1-2; D not resolved. This CDR3 has 15 amino acids. The ends were cut back, 6 bases at V and 5 bases at J, with 19 bases in the middle. Germline V gives CDR1 SNHLY, CDR2 FYNNEI. The CDR3 DNA follows: TGTGCCAGCAGCGCCGAGTGGGGATCGGGATATGGCTACACCTTC. This encodes CASSAEWGSGYGYTF.

The V and J genes are TRBV20-1 and TRBJ1-1; unclear D gene. This CDR3 contains 13 residues. Looked up from germline, CDR1 is DFQATT and CDR2 is SNEGSKA (reference sequence). Trimming removed 6 bases from V and 1 base from J, with 12 bases in between. The CDR3 bases are TGCAGTGCACCTAGACGGGAGAACACTGAAGCTTTCTTT. It is translated as CSAPRRENTEAFF.

This clonotype was seen a few times. This chain links TRBV29-1 with TRBJ2-3, with a tentative D call TRBD2 (5 bases). The CDR3 has 14 residues. CDR1 is SQVTM, CDR2 ANQGSEA, per germline. The V gene lost 0 bases and the J gene lost 5 bases, with 12 bases spanning the gap. CDR3 in amino acids: CSVEEFVRGDTQYF. CDR3 DNA sequence: TGCAGCGTTGAAGAATTCGTCCGGGGAGATACGCAGTATTTT.

A few counts support this clonotype. This chain's CDR3 is CASSLTSGSRNEQFF. The CDR3 DNA reads as TGTGCCAGCAGCCTGACTAGCGGGAGCCGCAATGAGCAGTTCTTC. This chain connects TRBV28 to TRBJ2-1, with 12 bases identical to TRBD2. Germline values: CDR1 MDHEN, CDR2 SYDVKM. CDR3 length equals 15 residues. Trimming cost V 6 bases and J 6 bases; bases outside gene matches: 6.

DNA of the CDR3: TGTGCCAGCAGCGTAGGATACAGGGGGCAAGAGACCCAGTACTTC. Its translation: CASSVGYRGQETQYF. The chain couples TRBV9 to TRBJ2-5, with 8 bases lining up with TRBD1. The J segment lost 2 bases and the V segment lost 0 bases, leaving 3 bases of the junction unmatched. In germline, CDR1 is SGDLS, CDR2 YYNGEE. The CDR3 is 15 residues long.

The chain carries TRBV5-6 and TRBJ2-7; D is undetermined. The CDR3 has 14 residues. CDR1 and CDR2 (germline): SGHDT, YYEEEE. V lost 1 base, J lost 4 bases, and 12 bases lay in between. CDR3 DNA: TGTGCCAGCAGCTTGTTTCCAGGTGAATACGAGCAGTACTTC. It codes for CASSLFPGEYEQYF.

The V and J genes are TRBV6-2 or TRBV6-3 and TRBJ1-5; D is unresolved. V shed 6 bases and J shed 4 bases, with 10 bases lying between them. CDR3 length equals 13 residues. CDR1 and CDR2 from the germline V gene are MNHEY and SVGEGT. CDR3 sequence reads: CASRYGQNQPQHF. The CDR3 nucleotides read TGTGCCAGCAGGTACGGTCAGAATCAGCCCCAGCATTTT.

The J gene is TRBJ1-4, the V gene TRBV5-1, with D perhaps TRBD1 (5 bases). The germline gives CDR1 SGHRS, CDR2 YFSETQ. The CDR3 runs 14 residues. V lost 1 base and J 6 bases, leaving 10 bases between the germline ends. The CDR3 bases are TGCGCCAGCAGCTTGCAGGGTGGAGATGAAAAACTGTTTTTT. Translation: CASSLQGGDEKLFF. The entire variable domain, with the rest obtained from reference TRBV5-1 and TRBJ1-4, is as follows: KAGVTQTPRYLIKTRGQQVTLSCSPISGHRSVSWYQQTPGQGLQFLFEYFSETQRNKGNFPGRFSGRQFSNSRSEMNVSTLELGDSALYLCASSLQGGDEKLFFGSGTQLSVL.

The chain uses TRBV28 and TRBJ2-1, with a weak D call TRBD2 (6 bases). This CDR3 contains 16 residues. Germline values: CDR1 MDHEN, CDR2 SYDVKM. V lost 5 bases to trimming and J lost 0 bases, with 14 bases between them. CDR3 sequence reads: CASSPRGLSSYNEQFF. The CDR3 bases are TGTGCCAGCAGTCCGCGGGGCCTGAGCTCCTACAATGAGCAGTTCTTC.

This clonotype was seen a handful of times. J is TRBJ1-5 and V is TRBV30; a possible D gene is TRBD1 (5 bases). CDR3 length: 15 amino acids. The V and J ends lost 1 base and 3 bases respectively, with 13 bases between them. CDR1 and CDR2 from the germline V gene are GTSNPN and SVGIG (reference sequence). Here the CDR3 reads CAWSAIGTPNQPQHF. DNA of the CDR3: TGTGCCTGGAGTGCCATCGGGACGCCCAATCAGCCCCAGCATTTT.

As regards this clonotype: Because the CDR3 is missing its conserved closing phenylalanine or tryptophan, this is likely a read error. The chain links TRBV7-2 to TRBJ2-1, with TRBD2 as a possible D gene (6 bases). Trimming stripped 5 bases from V and 7 bases from J, with 15 bases between. The CDR3 length is 14 residues. The germline V gene encodes CDR1 SGHTA and CDR2 FQGNSA. CDR3 DNA sequence: TGTGCCAGCAGCCTCTGGGAGGCTCGGAATGAGCAGTTCTCC. Residues: CASSLWEARNEQFS.

This clonotype was counted between two and nine times. The chain links TRBV7-2 to TRBJ2-7, with D tentatively TRBD2 (6 bases). Per the germline V gene, CDR1 is SGHTA and CDR2 is FQGNSA. V lost 5 bases, J lost 3 bases, and 14 bases lay in between. This CDR3 comprises 14 residues. Written as DNA, the CDR3 is TGTGCCAGCAGCCCCAGCGGGTCAGGCTACGAGCAGTACTTC. It yields the protein CASSPSGSGYEQYF.

In its sample, this clonotype was seen once. This chain joins TRBV20-1 and TRBJ2-1; maybe TRBD1 (5 bases). CDR1 DFQATT and CDR2 SNEGSKA come from the germline V gene (reference sequence). This CDR3 spans 12 amino acids. The V and J ends lost 0 bases and 8 bases respectively, with 8 bases between them. The CDR3 DNA is TGCAGTGCTAGAGACATGGGGCATGAGCAGTTCTTC. As protein: CSARDMGHEQFF.

This sequence joins TRBV7-2 and TRBJ2-7; the match to TRBD1 covers 8 bases. The CDR3 has 15 residues. The V and J ends lost 2 bases and 3 bases, in that order; junction bases with no gene match: 6. Germline assignment: CDR1 SGHTA and CDR2 FQGNSA. The CDR3 reads CASSLRRDRNYEQYF. CDR3 DNA sequence: TGTGCCAGCAGCTTAAGGAGGGACAGGAACTACGAGCAGTACTTC.

This clonotype was counted between two and nine times. The chain combines TRBV6-5 with TRBJ1-2; D is uncertain. V was clipped by 5 bases and J by 0 bases, with 10 bases between them. Germline assignment: CDR1 MNHEY and CDR2 SVGAGI. This CDR3 comprises 14 residues. The CDR3 DNA follows: TGTGCCAGCAGTAAAGGTTCAGCTAACTATGGCTACACCTTC. Translated, it gives CASSKGSANYGYTF.

Ten or more counts support this clonotype. The V call is TRBV5-5, the J call TRBJ2-5; possibly TRBD1 for D (5 bases). The CDR3 totals 16 residues. The ends were cut back, 4 bases at V and 7 bases at J, with 23 bases in the middle. From germline, CDR1 is SGHKS and CDR2 YYEKEE (reference sequence). The CDR3 here is CASSLLQEKGAWTQYF. As DNA, the CDR3 is TGTGCCAGCAGCCTTCTACAGGAAAAAGGCGCATGGACCCAGTACTTC.

The chain has TRBV6-5 and TRBJ2-5; 7 bases line up with TRBD1. The trim removed 2 bases at V and 7 bases at J, leaving 7 bases unmatched. The CDR3 is made up of 14 amino acids. Germline values: CDR1 MNHEY, CDR2 SVGAGI. The DNA of the CDR3 is TGTGCCAGCAGTTACCTGACAGGGTTAGGGACCCAGTACTTC. Its protein product is CASSYLTGLGTQYF.

The chain combines TRBV12-3 or TRBV12-4 with TRBJ2-3, with D maybe TRBD2 (5 bases). This CDR3 is 14 amino acids long. V lost 4 bases, J lost 4 bases, and 12 bases lay in between. CDR3 residues: CASSSYGVADTQYF. The CDR3 DNA sequence: TGTGCCAGCAGTTCGTACGGGGTGGCAGATACGCAGTATTTT.

This clonotype came up a few times. This chain joins TRBV28 and TRBJ2-4, with a possible D match to TRBD2 (5 bases). The CDR3 has 13 residues. Germline CDR1 MDHEN, CDR2 SYDVKM. Deletions cut 2 bases from V and 7 bases from J, with 9 bases between. CDR3 coding DNA: TGTGCCAGCAGTTTAGAGGGATGGAACATTCAGTACTTC. Translated: CASSLEGWNIQYF.

The chain couples TRBV6-1 to TRBJ2-5; D is unclear. V dropped 7 bases and J dropped 10 bases, with 22 bases sitting between them. In germline, CDR1 is MNHNS, CDR2 SASEGT. This CDR3 region has 14 residues. The CDR3 DNA is TGTGCCAGCAAGTTAGGCAGCCAAGTATTTGACCAGTACTTC. Protein sequence: CASKLGSQVFDQYF.

This clonotype came up a few times. The rearrangement uses TRBV12-3 or TRBV12-4 and TRBJ1-2; possible D gene TRBD1, 5 bases. Trimming pared 3 bases from V and 2 bases from J, leaving 13 bases between. The CDR3 loop spans 15 amino acids. The CDR3 loop is CASSFRDGENYGYTF. The CDR3 nucleotides read TGTGCCAGCAGTTTTCGGGACGGAGAGAACTATGGCTACACCTTC.

The rearrangement links TRBV12-3 or TRBV12-4 to TRBJ2-2, with 7 nucleotides matching TRBD1. This CDR3 has 17 residues. The junction had 12 bases not matched to a gene; V was cut back by 6 bases and J by 2 bases. The CDR3 DNA reads as TGTGCCAGCAGCGCAGATGACGGACAGGTTAACACCGGGGAGCTGTTTTTT. This gives the protein CASSADDGQVNTGELFF.

The rearrangement uses TRBV10-3 and TRBJ2-5; 10 bases agree with TRBD1. CDR1 is ENHRY, CDR2 SYGVKD, per germline. V shed 4 bases and J 2 bases; nucleotides not matched to a gene: 1. The CDR3 is made up of 14 amino acids. The CDR3 sequence: CAISVDRGQETQYF. The CDR3 DNA is TGTGCCATCAGTGTGGACAGGGGGCAAGAGACCCAGTACTTC.